The 5 T cell receptor beta chains below come from one sample, sequenced in a study of cytomegalovirus exposure and HLA in healthy donors. PCR used 60 Vbeta primers and 13 Jbeta primers. The data were produced by immunoSEQ multiplex PCR, yet TCRdb's version contains in-frame clones alone and is incomplete. The sample consists of some 140,000 clones, 75% to 85% of them appearing once. Sequencing was carried out using PBMCs. These receptors all stem from a female donor in good health and CMV-seronegative.

V gene TRBV30 combines with J gene TRBJ2-2; TRBD2 agrees at 7 bases. The germline gives CDR1 GTSNPN, CDR2 SVGIG (reference sequence). With V trimmed by 4 bases and J by 5 bases, 7 bases remained unmatched. The CDR3 has 14 residues. The CDR3 sequence is CAWIWGGKTGELFF. The CDR3 DNA is TGTGCCTGGATTTGGGGGGGGAAGACCGGGGAGCTGTTTTTT.

This sequence joins TRBV2 and TRBJ2-7, with D maybe TRBD2 (7 bases). This CDR3 region has 12 residues. Germline assignment: CDR1 SNHLY and CDR2 FYNNEI. Trimming took off 6 bases at V and 7 bases at J, with 13 bases between the two ends. The CDR3 DNA reads TGTGCCAGCAGGGGGGGGCCGGGGGAGCAGTACTTC. Translating gives CASRGGPGEQYF. Using reference TRBV2 and TRBJ2-7 for the parts outside the CDR3, the full variable domain is EPEVTQTPSHQVTQMGQEVILRCVPISNHLYFYWYRQILGQKVEFLVSFYNNEISEKSEIFDDQFSVERPDGSNFTLKIRSTKLEDSAMYFCASRGGPGEQYFGPGTRLTVT.

This clone was detected a few times. J is TRBJ1-5 and V is TRBV4-3, with TRBD1 matching 9 bases. In germline, CDR1 is LGHNA, CDR2 YSLEER. The CDR3 has 14 residues. J was trimmed by 4 bases and V by 4 bases; bases with no gene match: 2. The CDR3 spells CASSLGQGNQPQHF. CDR3 DNA: TGCGCCAGCAGCCTTGGACAGGGGAATCAGCCCCAGCATTTT.

The chain employs TRBV29-1 and TRBJ1-1, with TRBD1 matching 7 bases. The CDR3 is 14 amino acids. Germline CDR1 is SQVTM and CDR2 is ANQGSEA. Germline trimming cut 3 bases from V and 5 bases from J; bases unmatched to any gene: 9. For the CDR3, the DNA is TGCAGCGTTGATCCCACAGGGGTGCGGACTGAAGCTTTCTTT. This encodes CSVDPTGVRTEAFF.

The chain uses TRBV19 and TRBJ1-1, with a possible D match to TRBD1 (5 bases). The CDR3 runs 15 residues. The germline V gene encodes CDR1 LNHDA and CDR2 SQIVND (reference sequence). V was clipped by 3 bases and J by 0 bases, with 11 bases between them. The DNA for the CDR3 is TGTGCCAGTAGTATTAGGGGCGGAATGAACACTGAAGCTTTCTTT. Translation: CASSIRGGMNTEAFF.